A single TCR beta chain is shown here with its context. In the source study's methods: Estimates of nucleated cell counts were drawn from the amplification of reference gene primers. Assay: immunoSEQ multiplex PCR; the TCRdb copy retains only in-frame clones and omits some. That table gives V, J and clone size, and the DNA gave D and trimming. The repertoire consists of approximately 28,000 clones, with about 85% occurring once and the leading ten covering about a sixth. This sample was taken from a study of blood T cell repertoires in COVID-19. Across the whole study: Samples came from the United States, Italy and Spain, spanning acute and convalescent COVID-19.

Germline assignment: CDR1 SGHAT and CDR2 FQNNGV. V gave up 2 bases and J gave up 8 bases, with 4 bases separating them. The CDR3 is made up of 12 amino acids. The rearrangement links TRBV11-2 to TRBJ1-6; no firm D call. The sequence derives from a woman in her sixties or seventies with acute or convalescent COVID-19. The source material was peripheral blood. This CDR3 is CASSLPYSPLHF. CDR3 coding DNA: TGTGCCAGCAGCTTACCGTATTCACCCCTCCACTTT.